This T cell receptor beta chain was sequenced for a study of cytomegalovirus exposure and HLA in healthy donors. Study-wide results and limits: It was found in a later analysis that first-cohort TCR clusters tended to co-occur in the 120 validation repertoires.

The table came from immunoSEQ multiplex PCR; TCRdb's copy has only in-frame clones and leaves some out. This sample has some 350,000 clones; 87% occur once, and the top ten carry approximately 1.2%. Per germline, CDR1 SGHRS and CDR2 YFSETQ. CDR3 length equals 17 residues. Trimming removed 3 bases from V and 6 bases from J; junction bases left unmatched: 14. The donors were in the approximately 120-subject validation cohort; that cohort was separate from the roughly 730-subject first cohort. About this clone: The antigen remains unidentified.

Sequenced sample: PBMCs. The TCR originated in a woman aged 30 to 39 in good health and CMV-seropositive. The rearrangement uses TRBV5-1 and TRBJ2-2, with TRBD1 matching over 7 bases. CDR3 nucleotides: TGCGCCAGCAGCTATTTGACAGGGAAGGTGTCGGCCGGGGAGCTGTTTTTT. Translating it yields CASSYLTGKVSAGELFF.